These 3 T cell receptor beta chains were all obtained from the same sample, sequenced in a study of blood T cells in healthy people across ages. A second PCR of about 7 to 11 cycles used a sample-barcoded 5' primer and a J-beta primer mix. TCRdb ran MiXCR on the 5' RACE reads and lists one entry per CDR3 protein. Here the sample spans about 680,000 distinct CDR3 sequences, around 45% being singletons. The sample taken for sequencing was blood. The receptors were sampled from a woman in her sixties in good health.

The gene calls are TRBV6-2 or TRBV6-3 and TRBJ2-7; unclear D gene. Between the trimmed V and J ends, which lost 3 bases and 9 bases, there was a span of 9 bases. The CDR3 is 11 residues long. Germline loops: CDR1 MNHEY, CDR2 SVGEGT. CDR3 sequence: CASSYNSGQYF. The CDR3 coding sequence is TGTGCCAGCAGTTATAACTCGGGGCAGTACTTC.

DNA of the CDR3: TGTGCCAGCATACCGCAAAATTCGGGGGCCCTAACCGGGGAGCTGTTTTTT. It yields the protein CASIPQNSGALTGELFF. The chain couples TRBV7-9 to TRBJ2-2, with D perhaps TRBD1 or TRBD2 (6 bases each). V lost 7 bases, J lost 5 bases, and 23 bases lay in between. CDR3 length: 17 residues. The germline gives CDR1 SEHNR, CDR2 FQNEAQ (reference sequence).

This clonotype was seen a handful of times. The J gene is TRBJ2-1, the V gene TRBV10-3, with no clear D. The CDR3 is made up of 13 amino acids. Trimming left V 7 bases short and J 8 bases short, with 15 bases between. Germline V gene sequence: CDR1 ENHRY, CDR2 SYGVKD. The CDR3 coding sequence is TGTGCCATCACTCCGTCCGACCGCGATGAGCAGTTCTTC. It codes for CAITPSDRDEQFF.